A selection of T cell receptor beta chains follows, all from one sample in a study of T cell responses to AZD1222 COVID-19 vaccine. Here immunoSEQ multiplex PCR was the method, and the copy in TCRdb shows in-frame clones only, minus some. The repertoire holds roughly 65,000 clones, with about 80% as singletons. The sample was peripheral blood, taken on day 0 of AZD1222 vaccination. The receptors stem from an adult in good health. Both conserved end residues are part of each CDR3.

V gene | CDR3 protein
TRBV7-9 | CASSSNYEQYF
TRBV29-1 | CSTFDSYTEAFF
TRBV18 | CASLDIFSTQYF
TRBV6-1 | CASSGIPRGSDEKLFF
TRBV28 | CASSLWAEPQHF
TRBV19 | CASSIISGAGTDTQYF
TRBV2 | CASSDFQTQYF
TRBV18 | CASSPSYNEQFF
TRBV7-2 | CASSLAPSTDTQYF
TRBV12-3/TRBV12-4 | CASSFDGGGGYTF
TRBV6-5 | CASSYTSSNQPQHF
TRBV24-1 | CATSKGNQPQHF
TRBV19 | CASSNPQPAGGYTF
TRBV4-1 | CASSQDGQATNEKLFF
TRBV11-2 | CASSAGTYMNTEAFF
TRBV6-5 | CATSASLSYNEQFF
TRBV7-2 | CASSLAGPSSNEKLFF
TRBV14 | CASANTRTSLWEQYF
TRBV6-2/TRBV6-3 | CASSYPSWTSGGEKQETQYF
TRBV6-2/TRBV6-3 | CASSYSIGGVGVFSPLHF
TRBV7-9 | CASSFGGQSYTF
TRBV6-5 | CASSSGQGAHGYTF
TRBV9 | CASSVGGEGGELFF
TRBV4-1 | CASSQPTLRELFF
TRBV6-5 | CASRASGGASGELFF
TRBV7-2 | CASSLAGVRQETQYF
TRBV6-6 | CASSLGQGSPFEQYF
TRBV12-3/TRBV12-4 | CASASSRNTEAFF
TRBV4-1 | CASSQEASGGEQFF
TRBV7-9 | CASRNEAGHLAFF
TRBV5-4 | CASSLNSAGYATNEKLFF
TRBV3-1/TRBV3-2 | CASSQGVGEAFF
TRBV6-1 | CASSETGGGSADTQYF
TRBV9 | CASSVGPVQGRTYGYTF